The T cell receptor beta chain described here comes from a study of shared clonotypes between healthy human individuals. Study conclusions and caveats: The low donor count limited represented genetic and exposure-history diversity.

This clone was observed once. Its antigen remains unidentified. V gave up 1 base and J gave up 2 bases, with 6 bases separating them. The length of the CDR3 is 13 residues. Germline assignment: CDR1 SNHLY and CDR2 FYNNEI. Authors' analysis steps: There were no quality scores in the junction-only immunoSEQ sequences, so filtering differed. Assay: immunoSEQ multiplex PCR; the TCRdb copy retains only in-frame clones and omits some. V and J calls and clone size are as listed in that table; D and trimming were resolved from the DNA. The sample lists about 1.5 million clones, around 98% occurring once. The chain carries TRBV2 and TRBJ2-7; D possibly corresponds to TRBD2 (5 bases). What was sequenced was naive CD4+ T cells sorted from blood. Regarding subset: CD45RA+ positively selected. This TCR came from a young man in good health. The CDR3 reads CASSEERTYEQYF. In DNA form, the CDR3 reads TGTGCCAGCAGTGAAGAGCGGACCTACGAGCAGTACTTC. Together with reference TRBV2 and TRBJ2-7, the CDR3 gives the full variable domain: EPEVTQTPSHQVTQMGQEVILRCVPISNHLYFYWYRQILGQKVEFLVSFYNNEISEKSEIFDDQFSVERPDGSNFTLKIRSTKLEDSAMYFCASSEERTYEQYFGPGTRLTVT.